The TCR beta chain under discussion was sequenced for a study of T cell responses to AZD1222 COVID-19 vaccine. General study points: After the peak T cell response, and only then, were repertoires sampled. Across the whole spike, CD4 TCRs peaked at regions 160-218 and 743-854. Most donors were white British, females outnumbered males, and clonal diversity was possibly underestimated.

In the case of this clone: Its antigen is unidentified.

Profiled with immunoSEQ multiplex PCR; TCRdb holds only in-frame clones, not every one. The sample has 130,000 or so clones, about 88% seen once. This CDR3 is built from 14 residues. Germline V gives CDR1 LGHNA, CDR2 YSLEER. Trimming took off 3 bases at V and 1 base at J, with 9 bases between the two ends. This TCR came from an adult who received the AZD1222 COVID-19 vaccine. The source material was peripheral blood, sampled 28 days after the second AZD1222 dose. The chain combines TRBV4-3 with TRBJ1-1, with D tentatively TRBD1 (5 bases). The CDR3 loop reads CASSHSDRNTEAFF. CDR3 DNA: TGCGCCAGCAGCCATTCTGACAGGAACACTGAAGCTTTCTTT.